One sample yielded the 3 T cell receptor beta chains listed below, sequenced in a study of cytomegalovirus exposure and HLA in healthy donors. PCR primers comprised 60 Vbeta and 13 Jbeta primers. The protocol was immunoSEQ multiplex PCR, while the TCRdb copy is restricted to in-frame clones and leaves out a portion. The repertoire table contains approximately 79,000 clones. The sequencing sample was made of PBMCs. Receptors were obtained from a man aged 40-49 years in good health and CMV-seronegative.

The CDR3 loop reads CASSLGQGAYEQYF. For the CDR3, the DNA is TGTGCCAGCAGCTTAGGACAGGGCGCCTACGAGCAGTACTTC. The rearrangement links TRBV7-9 to TRBJ2-7; 7 nucleotides match TRBD1. J lost 2 bases, V lost 1 base, and 2 bases had no gene match. The CDR3 is 14 residues long. Germline V gene data show CDR1 as SEHNR and CDR2 as FQNEAQ (reference sequence).

V and J are TRBV9 and TRBJ1-1; 9 bases line up with TRBD1. The junction had 6 bases not matched to a gene; V was cut back by 2 bases and J by 4 bases. The CDR3 consists of 15 residues. CDR1 SGDLS and CDR2 YYNGEE come from the germline V gene. DNA of the CDR3: TGTGCCAGCAGCGTCCTAACAGGGGGCGGCACTGAAGCTTTCTTT. Translating gives CASSVLTGGGTEAFF.

The chain employs TRBV6-5 and TRBJ1-2; 9 nucleotides line up with TRBD1. The V gene end was trimmed by 9 bases and the J gene end by 3 bases; junction bases not matched to a gene: 8. The CDR3 contains 14 residues. Germline V gene sequence: CDR1 MNHEY, CDR2 SVGAGI. The CDR3 DNA follows: TGTGCCAGTACCGGGACAGGGAGATACTATGGCTACACCTTC. It yields the protein CASTGTGRYYGYTF.